This T cell receptor beta chain originates from a study of Ad26.COV2.S vaccination and SARS-CoV-2 variants. About the research overall: Administration of Ad26.COV2.S was intramuscular, either once or twice 56 days apart.

Sequenced by immunoSEQ multiplex PCR; TCRdb stores in-frame clones only, minus some. Of about 400,000 clones detected, about 80% appear once; the ten largest clones hold just under 7.5%. This clone was seen a few times. CDR3 length: 13 residues. The germline CDR1 and CDR2 sequences are MNHEY and SVGAGI. Trimming shortened V by 7 bases and J by 2 bases, and 8 bases separated the two germline ends. Stated treatment: approximately 18 received Ad26.COV2.S at low or high dose, single or two shots; 5 received placebo; per-sample allocation not given. Sampling took place 63 days after the first vaccine or placebo injection. The donor was a Boston adult aged 18-55 years. The vaccine antigen was prefusion-stabilized Wuhan SARS-CoV-2 spike.

This specimen consisted of peripheral blood, obtained in a trial of Ad26.COV2.S vaccine versus placebo. This TCR derives from a person aged 18 to 59 who received the Ad26.COV2.S COVID-19 vaccine or a placebo. The V and J genes are TRBV6-5 and TRBJ2-2, with D possibly TRBD2 on 5 matching bases. The CDR3, as DNA: TGTGCCAGCACGGGATTTAACACCGGGGAGCTGTTTTTT. Translation gives CASTGFNTGELFF.